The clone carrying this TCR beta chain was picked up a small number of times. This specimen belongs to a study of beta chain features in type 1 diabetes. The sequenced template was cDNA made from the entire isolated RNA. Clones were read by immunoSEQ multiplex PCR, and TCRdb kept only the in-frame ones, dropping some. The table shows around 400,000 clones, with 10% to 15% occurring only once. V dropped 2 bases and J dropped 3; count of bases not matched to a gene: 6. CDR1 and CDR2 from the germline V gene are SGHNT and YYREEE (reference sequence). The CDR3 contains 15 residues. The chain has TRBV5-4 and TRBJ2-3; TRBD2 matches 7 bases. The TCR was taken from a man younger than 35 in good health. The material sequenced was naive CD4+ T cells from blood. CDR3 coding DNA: TGTGCCAGCAGCTTAGGCGGGAGTTTGACAGATACGCAGTATTTT. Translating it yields CASSLGGSLTDTQYF.